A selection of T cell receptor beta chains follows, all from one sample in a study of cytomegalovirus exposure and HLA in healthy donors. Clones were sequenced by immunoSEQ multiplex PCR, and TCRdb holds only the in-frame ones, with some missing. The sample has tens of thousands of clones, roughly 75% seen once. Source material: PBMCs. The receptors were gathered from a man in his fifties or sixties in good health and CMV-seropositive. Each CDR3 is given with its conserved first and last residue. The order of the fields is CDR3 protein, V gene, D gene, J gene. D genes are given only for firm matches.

CASSYGLDSLNTEAFF TRBV6-5 . TRBJ1-1
CASSRLKGVGEKLFF TRBV6-5 . TRBJ1-4
CASSEPRQGGWSEKLFF TRBV10-2 TRBD1 TRBJ1-4
CASSFGQKGVHEQYF TRBV7-8 . TRBJ2-7
CASSRDRGGTEAFF TRBV7-2 TRBD1 TRBJ1-1
CACRGGVWRGRTEAFF TRBV30 . TRBJ1-1
CASSGQQVYEQYF TRBV6-5 . TRBJ2-7
CASSNGLAGDQPQHF TRBV19 . TRBJ1-5
CASSSSSGTSTDTQYF TRBV13 TRBD2 TRBJ2-3
CASSMGQGKAFF TRBV11-3 TRBD1 TRBJ1-1
CASSPTSLTDTQYF TRBV11-2 . TRBJ2-3
CASSDRDRGRGEQFF TRBV6-1 TRBD1 TRBJ2-1
CSVEGVTSGGFAGEQFF TRBV29-1 TRBD2 TRBJ2-1
CASSLVAGGYEQFF TRBV7-6 TRBD1 TRBJ2-1
CASSLTGGRSGNTIYF TRBV11-2 TRBD1 TRBJ1-3
CASSLTAYTGELFF TRBV6-1 . TRBJ2-2
CASRGTSGGSYEQYF TRBV6-1 TRBD2 TRBJ2-7
CASFLGQGADTGELFF TRBV2 TRBD1 TRBJ2-2
CASSRNLRPSEGNEQFF TRBV7-8 . TRBJ2-1
CASSLSGGSLGQFF TRBV27 TRBD2 TRBJ2-1
CASSLPGLPHTDTQYF TRBV5-1 . TRBJ2-3
CASGQGGGAFNYGYTF TRBV7-8 TRBD1 TRBJ1-2
CASSLATRRNTGELFF TRBV27 . TRBJ2-2
CASSLVTGNTEAFF TRBV7-6 . TRBJ1-1
CASSEKRISTDTQYF TRBV6-1 . TRBJ2-3
CASSLGQGDEQYF TRBV7-6 TRBD1 TRBJ2-7
CASSLDREGPYNEQFF TRBV11-2 TRBD2 TRBJ2-1
CASSEPHFLDPAKETQYF TRBV6-1 . TRBJ2-5
CASSRSGTTYEQYF TRBV13 . TRBJ2-7
CASSRQVLGPDRGNEKLFF TRBV4-1 TRBD1 TRBJ1-4
CATGVSWGYGNTIYF TRBV19 . TRBJ1-3
CASSLSKNTEAFF TRBV7-7 . TRBJ1-1
CARSFHPWEPGNEQFF TRBV5-3 . TRBJ2-1
CASSLAPVKFSTDTQYF TRBV5-1 . TRBJ2-3
CASELAGGFGELFF TRBV7-8 TRBD2 TRBJ2-2
CASSQERLAVYNEQFF TRBV4-2 TRBD2 TRBJ2-1
CASSLSTDTEAFF TRBV27 . TRBJ1-1
CASSLDEPGTQQYF TRBV11-3 . TRBJ2-7
CASSEATGGSTDTQYF TRBV6-1 TRBD1 TRBJ2-3
CASSRLAEGYEQYF TRBV5-4 TRBD2 TRBJ2-7
CASSLDWETQYF TRBV5-1 . TRBJ2-5
CASSFRRGISEQFF TRBV19 . TRBJ2-1
CASSLRPSDNEKLFF TRBV5-6 . TRBJ1-4
CASIDRTGELFF TRBV19 . TRBJ2-2
CASSSDREPDGYTF TRBV5-1 TRBD1 TRBJ1-2